This is a list of T cell receptor beta chains from one sample in a study of cytotoxic CD8 clonotypes in ibrutinib-treated CLL. TCRdb's copy holds only in-frame clones and misses some; the assay was immunoSEQ multiplex PCR. Found here are more than 200,000 clones, 79% of them singletons; the top ten hold over 9.5%. Sequencing used PBMCs, obtained after 12 months of ibrutinib treatment. The receptors come from a human donor with chronic lymphocytic leukemia. Both conserved end residues are part of each CDR3. Fields, in order: J gene, V gene, clone size, D gene, CDR3 DNA, CDR3 protein. A D gene is named only where the DNA matches it firmly. Not all rows give a size; the values are once, few, many and, for expanded clones, a class.

J: TRBJ2-7
V: TRBV7-8
size: .
D: TRBD2
DNA: TGTGCCAGCAGCTTGGGACTAGCGGGAGTTTACGAGCAGTACTTC
CDR3: CASSLGLAGVYEQYF

J: TRBJ1-1
V: TRBV18
size: few
D: TRBD1
DNA: TGTGCCAGCTCACCACCGTGGACAGGGGGCACTGAAGCTTTCTTT
CDR3: CASSPPWTGGTEAFF

J: TRBJ1-4
V: TRBV27
size: .
D: TRBD1
DNA: TGTGCCAGCAGTCTACAGGGGACTAATGAAAAACTGTTTTTT
CDR3: CASSLQGTNEKLFF

J: TRBJ2-3
V: TRBV7-3
size: .
D: .
DNA: TGTGCCAGCAGCTTATATTTAGGAGGGGGCTCGGTCGATACGCAGTATTTT
CDR3: CASSLYLGGGSVDTQYF

J: TRBJ2-3
V: TRBV18
size: once
D: .
DNA: TGTGCCAGCTCACGTATGCTTGACATAGGAACAGATACGCAGTATTTT
CDR3: CASSRMLDIGTDTQYF

J: TRBJ1-2
V: TRBV27
size: .
D: .
DNA: TGTGCCAGCAGGGACGAGGATTATGGCTACACCTTC
CDR3: CASRDEDYGYTF

J: TRBJ1-4
V: TRBV2
size: .
D: .
DNA: TGTGCCAGCCTGGGGGACCGAAATGGTGAAAAACTGTTTTTT
CDR3: CASLGDRNGEKLFF

J: TRBJ2-5
V: TRBV5-4
size: once
D: .
DNA: TGTGCCAGCAGCTTGGGACAGGGAGGGGGCCAAGAGACCCAGTACTTC
CDR3: CASSLGQGGGQETQYF

J: TRBJ1-2
V: TRBV6-6
size: .
D: .
DNA: TGTGCCAGCAGTTACGAGGCAGGGACTAACTATGGCTACACCTTC
CDR3: CASSYEAGTNYGYTF

J: TRBJ1-2
V: TRBV4-2
size: .
D: .
DNA: TGTGCCAGCAGCCAAGATCGGTTTCGGGACGGAGTTGGCTACACCTTC
CDR3: CASSQDRFRDGVGYTF

J: TRBJ1-5
V: TRBV10-3
size: few
D: .
DNA: TGTGCCATCAGTGAGTCGATCGGGAATCAGCCCCAGCATTTT
CDR3: CAISESIGNQPQHF

J: TRBJ2-7
V: TRBV19
size: .
D: TRBD1
DNA: TGTGCCAGTAGTAGGGGGACAGTTTACGAGCAGTACTTC
CDR3: CASSRGTVYEQYF

J: TRBJ2-7
V: TRBV6-5
size: once
D: .
DNA: TGTGCCAGCAGTTCCACCCGATACGAGCAGTACTTC
CDR3: CASSSTRYEQYF

J: TRBJ2-5
V: TRBV10-3
size: .
D: .
DNA: TGTGCCATCAGTGACAGCAAAGAGACCCAGTACTTC
CDR3: CAISDSKETQYF

J: TRBJ2-5
V: TRBV5-1
size: .
D: .
DNA: TGCGCCAGCAGCTTACAAGAGACCCAGTACTTC
CDR3: CASSLQETQYF

J: TRBJ2-7
V: TRBV18
size: .
D: .
DNA: TGTGCCAGCTCTCCAAACGACGGATACTCCTACGAGCAGTACTTC
CDR3: CASSPNDGYSYEQYF

J: TRBJ2-7
V: TRBV5-1
size: .
D: .
DNA: TGCGCCAGCAGCTTGGAGCCGGACAGCTACGAGCAGTACTTC
CDR3: CASSLEPDSYEQYF

J: TRBJ2-1
V: TRBV6-5
size: .
D: .
DNA: TGTGCCAGCAGTTACACGGAGCTGAATGAGCAGTTCTTC
CDR3: CASSYTELNEQFF

J: TRBJ2-2
V: TRBV9
size: .
D: .
DNA: TGTGCCAGCAGCGTAGTTAGCGGGGAGCTGTTTTTT
CDR3: CASSVVSGELFF

J: TRBJ1-1
V: TRBV6-6
size: .
D: .
DNA: TGTGCCAGCACCCTTCCGCAGGCAGGGGAGGCTTTCTTT
CDR3: CASTLPQAGEAFF

J: TRBJ2-7
V: TRBV27
size: .
D: .
DNA: TGTGCCAGCAGTCCCCAGACCTTCTACGAGCAGTACTTC
CDR3: CASSPQTFYEQYF

J: TRBJ2-1
V: TRBV19
size: .
D: .
DNA: TGTGCCAGTAGTATAGTCCTCAGGGCCCCCTACAATGAGCAGTTCTTC
CDR3: CASSIVLRAPYNEQFF

J: TRBJ1-2
V: TRBV6-1
size: once
D: .
DNA: TGTGCCAGCAGTGCAGAGATTGGGACTCGATTCTACACCTTC
CDR3: CASSAEIGTRFYTF

J: TRBJ2-7
V: TRBV7-8
size: .
D: TRBD1
DNA: TGTGCCAGCAGCTTGGGGACAGGGGCGGGCGAGCAGTACTTC
CDR3: CASSLGTGAGEQYF

J: TRBJ1-3
V: TRBV13
size: .
D: .
DNA: TGTGCCAGCAGCTTAAACAGGGAAAACACCATATATTTT
CDR3: CASSLNRENTIYF

J: TRBJ1-2
V: TRBV15
size: once
D: .
DNA: TGTGCCACCAGCCCCCGCGGGGGCTATGGCTACACCTTC
CDR3: CATSPRGGYGYTF

J: TRBJ2-1
V: TRBV19
size: .
D: .
DNA: TGTGCCAGTAGTATTAGAGGGGCCCAACTCACGGAGCAGTTCTTC
CDR3: CASSIRGAQLTEQFF

J: TRBJ1-5
V: TRBV5-1
size: .
D: .
DNA: TGCGCCAGCAGCTTGGCCGCGGATCAGCCCCAGCATTTT
CDR3: CASSLAADQPQHF

J: TRBJ1-5
V: TRBV6-1
size: .
D: .
DNA: TGTGCCAGCAGTGAGAAGGGGACTAATCAGCCCCAGCATTTT
CDR3: CASSEKGTNQPQHF

J: TRBJ2-1
V: TRBV6-5
size: .
D: TRBD2
DNA: TGTGCCAGCAGTTCGCTAGCGGGGGGCCCAGCCAATGAGCAGTTCTTC
CDR3: CASSSLAGGPANEQFF

J: TRBJ2-2
V: TRBV9
size: .
D: .
DNA: TGTGCCAGCAGCGTAGATGGCAGTTATACCGGGGAGCTGTTTTTT
CDR3: CASSVDGSYTGELFF

J: TRBJ2-3
V: TRBV2
size: .
D: .
DNA: TGTGCCAGCAGTGCTGAAGATACGCAGTATTTT
CDR3: CASSAEDTQYF

J: TRBJ2-5
V: TRBV5-8
size: once
D: .
DNA: TGTGCCAGCAGCTTAGACATGGGGGTAGAGACCCAGTACTTC
CDR3: CASSLDMGVETQYF

J: TRBJ2-3
V: TRBV9
size: .
D: .
DNA: TGTGCCAGCACCCCTGCGGGTTCTAGCACAGATACGCAGTATTTT
CDR3: CASTPAGSSTDTQYF

J: TRBJ2-5
V: TRBV27
size: .
D: TRBD2
DNA: TGTGCCAGCAGTTTGAGGTGGCTAGCGGGGGGCCAAGAGACCCAGTACTTC
CDR3: CASSLRWLAGGQETQYF

J: TRBJ2-7
V: TRBV5-1
size: .
D: TRBD1
DNA: TGCGCCAGCGCCGGACAGGCCAGCTCCTACGAGCAGTACTTC
CDR3: CASAGQASSYEQYF

J: TRBJ1-2
V: TRBV28
size: many
D: .
DNA: TGTGCCAGCAGTTCAGGCCGAGCGTATTATGGCTACACCTTC
CDR3: CASSSGRAYYGYTF

J: TRBJ2-7
V: TRBV28
size: once
D: TRBD2
DNA: TGTGCCAGCAGTTTCCGGGGGACTAGAATCTACGAGCAGTACTTC
CDR3: CASSFRGTRIYEQYF

J: TRBJ2-3
V: TRBV5-4
size: .
D: TRBD1
DNA: TGTGCCAGCAGCATGGACAGGGGGCGGGATACGCAGTATTTT
CDR3: CASSMDRGRDTQYF

J: TRBJ1-1
V: TRBV10-3
size: .
D: .
DNA: TGTGCCATCAGTGAGAATTCCGGGACTGGTGGCACTGAAGCTTTCTTT
CDR3: CAISENSGTGGTEAFF

J: TRBJ1-1
V: TRBV2
size: .
D: .
DNA: TGTGCCAGCAGTGAACCCGGAGGGAGAGGCTCCACTGGGGGGGACACTGAAGCTTTCTTT
CDR3: CASSEPGGRGSTGGDTEAFF

J: TRBJ1-5
V: TRBV10-2
size: .
D: .
DNA: TGCGCCAGCACGGGCGGTAGCAATCAGCCCCAGCATTTT
CDR3: CASTGGSNQPQHF

J: TRBJ2-1
V: TRBV5-1
size: .
D: TRBD2
DNA: TGCGCCAGCAGCTTTAAGCTAGCGGGGGGGCCTGAGCAGTTCTTC
CDR3: CASSFKLAGGPEQFF

J: TRBJ2-2
V: TRBV6-1
size: .
D: .
DNA: TGTGCCAGCACGGGGGCCAGGGGATTCACCGGGGAGCTGTTTTTT
CDR3: CASTGARGFTGELFF

J: TRBJ1-2
V: TRBV28
size: .
D: TRBD1
DNA: TGTGCCAGCAGTTTAGGGGGACAGGGGCAAAACTATGGCTACACCTTC
CDR3: CASSLGGQGQNYGYTF

J: TRBJ1-1
V: TRBV2
size: .
D: .
DNA: TGTGCCAGCAGTGGTTACAGGGAGTATGCTTTCTTT
CDR3: CASSGYREYAFF

J: TRBJ2-5
V: TRBV18
size: .
D: TRBD1
DNA: TGTGCCAGCTCCCAAGGGACAGTCCAAGAGACCCAGTACTTC
CDR3: CASSQGTVQETQYF

J: TRBJ1-2
V: TRBV5-1
size: .
D: TRBD1
DNA: TGCGCCAGCAGCTTGTCGCAGGGGGGTATCCATGGCTACACCTTC
CDR3: CASSLSQGGIHGYTF

J: TRBJ1-2
V: TRBV6-1
size: .
D: .
DNA: TGTGCCAGCACGTTCGGGACGCCTGGCTACACCTTC
CDR3: CASTFGTPGYTF

J: TRBJ2-1
V: TRBV10-2
size: .
D: .
DNA: TGCGCCAGCAGTGAGTTTCGAACAGTAATCTACAATGAGCAGTTCTTC
CDR3: CASSEFRTVIYNEQFF

J: TRBJ1-1
V: TRBV5-1
size: .
D: .
DNA: TGCGCCAGCAGCTTTCAGGGGTCGGAGGTCCCTGAAGCTTTCTTT
CDR3: CASSFQGSEVPEAFF

J: TRBJ2-7
V: TRBV6-5
size: .
D: .
DNA: TGTGCCAGCAGTTACATTCCACCGGGACTGTCGGGCGAGCAGTACTTC
CDR3: CASSYIPPGLSGEQYF

J: TRBJ2-7
V: TRBV7-8
size: once
D: TRBD2
DNA: TGTGCCAGCAGCACCCTCCTGTTAGCGGGCGAGCAGTACTTC
CDR3: CASSTLLLAGEQYF

J: TRBJ1-2
V: TRBV5-1
size: .
D: .
DNA: TGCGCCAGCAGCGAGGGCGGGGACTATGGCTACACCTTC
CDR3: CASSEGGDYGYTF

J: TRBJ2-3
V: TRBV6-5
size: .
D: TRBD2
DNA: TGTGCCAGCAGTGTACTAGCGGGGGGCACAGATACGCAGTATTTT
CDR3: CASSVLAGGTDTQYF